These 17 T cell receptor delta chains were sequenced from one sample in a study of Vδ1+ human thymocytes. The template was reverse-transcribed extracted RNA. CDR3 amplicons came from multiplex PCR with pooled V-gene forward and constant-region reverse primers. TCRdb reanalysed the multiplex PCR reads via CATT. The sample has 45,000 to 60,000 delta-chain clones, more than 15% seen once. Which antigens these TCRs recognize remains unknown. Study observations and caveats: Thymic TRG and TRD repertoires appeared highly polyclonal, with Gaussian CDR3 length distributions.

Sequencing used Vdelta1+ gamma-delta thymocytes from the thymus. Subset noted: FACS-sorted CD3+ TCRalphabeta- TCRVdelta1+ TCRVdelta2- thymocytes. The receptors here all came from a boy under two years old who had congenital heart surgery.

This clone came up a few times. This rearrangement joins TRDV1 to TRDJ1; possible D gene TRDD3, 6 bases. The CDR3 spans 19 residues. Trimming removed 0 bases from V and 0 bases from J, with 20 bases in between. Germline values: CDR1 TSWWSYY, CDR2 QGS. The DNA of the CDR3 is TGTGCTCTTGGGGAACTGCTCGTCGGGATAGGAAGGTACACCGATAAACTCATCTTT. Translated: CALGELLVGIGRYTDKLIF.

This clone has only a few counts. The rearrangement uses TRDV1 and TRDJ1, with 10 bases aligning to TRDD3. Looked up from germline, CDR1 is TSWWSYY and CDR2 is QGS. CDR3 size: 17 residues. Losses at the gene ends were 0 bases for V and 3 bases for J; bases not matched to a gene: 7. CDR3 nucleotides: TGTGCTCTTGGGGAACTTGGTACTGGGGGATCGTCCGATAAACTCATCTTT. Its translation: CALGELGTGGSSDKLIF.

The chain couples TRDV1 to TRDJ1; D call uncertain. Trimming took off 2 bases at V and 1 base at J, with 11 bases between the two ends. This CDR3 has 15 residues. Germline values: CDR1 TSWWSYY, CDR2 QGS. The CDR3 here is CALGEGRTLTDKLIF. DNA of the CDR3: TGTGCTCTTGGGGAAGGGAGAACACTCACCGATAAACTCATCTTT.

This rearrangement joins TRDV1 to TRDJ1; TRDD2 might be the D (5 bases). The germline gives CDR1 TSWWSYY, CDR2 QGS. CDR3 length: 20 residues. Trimming left V 0 bases short and J 0 bases short, with 23 bases between. The DNA of the CDR3 is TGTGCTCTTGGGGAACTTGGGACTTCCCCGCCCCCCCCGTACACCGATAAACTCATCTTT. Translated, it gives CALGELGTSPPPPYTDKLIF.

The chain uses TRDV1 and TRDJ1; 8 bases agree with TRDD3. Trimming took 2 bases from V and 1 from J; bases not matched to a gene: 27. Germline values: CDR1 TSWWSYY, CDR2 QGS. The CDR3 spans 23 residues. CDR3 DNA sequence: TGTGCTCTTGGGGAAGGGGGGGAATACCCTTACTGGGGGGTAGTAGGTTCCACCGATAAACTCATCTTT. Its protein product is CALGEGGEYPYWGVVGSTDKLIF.

This clone was counted a few times. The rearrangement links TRDV1 to TRDJ1; D perhaps matches TRDD3 (5 bases). V was cut by 2 bases and J by 5 bases, with 27 bases left in between. The CDR3 extends over 19 amino acids. CDR1 is TSWWSYY and CDR2 is QGS in the germline V gene. This CDR3 reads CALGEFKQALLVKVDKLIF. The CDR3 coding sequence is TGTGCTCTTGGGGAATTTAAACAAGCGCTACTGGTCAAGGTGGATAAACTCATCTTT.

The J gene is TRDJ1, the V gene TRDV1; 10 bases line up with TRDD3. The V gene's germline CDR1 is TSWWSYY and CDR2 QGS. The V segment lost 5 bases and the J segment 1 base; nucleotides outside the gene matches: 28. The CDR3 is 23 amino acids. This CDR3 reads CALGNLPSYWGMSRSVFTDKLIF. In DNA, the CDR3 is TGTGCTCTTGGGAATTTGCCCTCTTACTGGGGGATGTCACGGTCCGTATTCACCGATAAACTCATCTTT.

This clone was seen a handful of times. The gene calls are TRDV1 and TRDJ1, with a weak D call TRDD2 (6 bases). The V gene's germline CDR1 is TSWWSYY and CDR2 QGS. This CDR3 spans 19 amino acids. Deletions cut 0 bases from V and 0 bases from J, with 20 bases between. CDR3 protein: CALGELWSYAYWNTDKLIF. The DNA of the CDR3 is TGTGCTCTTGGGGAACTATGGTCCTACGCGTACTGGAACACCGATAAACTCATCTTT.

In this sample, this clone turned up a few times. The chain recombines TRDV1 with TRDJ1, with no clear D. The V end lost 6 bases, the J end lost 2 bases, and 13 bases lay between the germline ends. There are 14 residues in the CDR3. The germline gives CDR1 TSWWSYY, CDR2 QGS. CDR3 bases: TGTGCTCTTGGACCTATAAGAAGAACCGATAAACTCATCTTT. The encoded protein is CALGPIRRTDKLIF.

This clone was counted a few times. The chain carries TRDV1 and TRDJ1; 9 bases line up with TRDD3. The CDR3 has 20 residues. V lost 0 bases and J lost 0; bases outside the gene matches: 14. CDR1 is TSWWSYY and CDR2 is QGS in the germline V gene. CDR3 coding DNA: TGTGCTCTTGGGGAACTTAATACAGCCTCGAACTGGGGGAACACCGATAAACTCATCTTT. The encoded protein is CALGELNTASNWGNTDKLIF.

This clone was recorded a few times. This chain joins TRDV1 and TRDJ1; 9 positions agree with TRDD3. The CDR3 covers 19 residues. The V gene end was trimmed by 1 base and the J gene end by 3 bases; junction bases not matched to a gene: 15. From germline, CDR1 is TSWWSYY and CDR2 QGS. The DNA for the CDR3 is TGTGCTCTTGGGGAACGTCCCGTAGGCTGGGGGATTGGTGCCGATAAACTCATCTTT. As protein: CALGERPVGWGIGADKLIF.

This clone was seen only a few times. The V gene is TRDV1, the J gene TRDJ1, with a tentative D call TRDD3 (6 bases). The germline V gene encodes CDR1 TSWWSYY and CDR2 QGS. With 2 bases removed from V and 3 bases from J, the gap between germline ends came to 22 bases. The CDR3 is 18 amino acids. CDR3 nucleotides: TGTGCTCTTGGGGAAGTTCAACGATTACGGTACTGGGCCGATAAACTCATCTTT. Translation: CALGEVQRLRYWADKLIF.

This clone has more than one count but fewer than ten. The chain recombines TRDV1 with TRDJ1; the match to TRDD3 covers 10 bases. There are 19 residues in the CDR3. Germline loops: CDR1 TSWWSYY, CDR2 QGS. Losses at the gene ends were 4 bases for V and 4 bases for J; bases not matched to a gene: 18. The CDR3 DNA is TGTGCTCTTGGGGCTCATCGATTCACGACTGGGGGATTTGACGATAAACTCATCTTT. This gives the protein CALGAHRFTTGGFDDKLIF.

This clone was observed a few times. This rearrangement joins TRDV1 to TRDJ1; TRDD3 aligns across 9 bases. Trimming took 1 base from V and 2 from J; bases not matched to a gene: 17. Per the germline V gene, CDR1 is TSWWSYY and CDR2 is QGS. This CDR3 comprises 20 residues. CDR3 in DNA: TGTGCTCTTGGGGAACCCTGCCACAGTAGGACCCTGGGGGATACCGATAAACTCATCTTT. It translates to CALGEPCHSRTLGDTDKLIF.

This rearrangement joins TRDV1 to TRDJ1; D is possibly TRDD3 (8 bases). This CDR3 spans 23 amino acids. Germline values: CDR1 TSWWSYY, CDR2 QGS. V lost 3 bases and J lost 3, with 38 bases in between. The CDR3: CALGEPESFLQTPGGHSSDKLIF. The DNA of the CDR3 is TGTGCTCTTGGGGAGCCCGAGTCATTCCTACAGACACCTGGGGGACACAGCTCCGATAAACTCATCTTT.

This clone came up a few times. The chain uses TRDV1 and TRDJ1; 11 nucleotides line up with TRDD3. Germline CDR1 and CDR2: TSWWSYY and QGS. With V trimmed by 3 bases and J by 3 bases, 24 bases remained unmatched. The CDR3 length is 22 residues. CDR3: CALGDRPLILGDSGYLADKLIF. The CDR3 DNA reads TGTGCTCTTGGGGACCGTCCTTTGATACTGGGGGATAGTGGTTATCTCGCCGATAAACTCATCTTT.

The V and J genes are TRDV1 and TRDJ1; no clear D. Germline V gene data show CDR1 as TSWWSYY and CDR2 as QGS. The CDR3 is made up of 18 amino acids. Trimming pared 4 bases from V and 5 bases from J, leaving 26 bases between. This chain's CDR3 is CALGVASPTFTVRDKLIF. CDR3 coding DNA: TGTGCTCTTGGGGTCGCGTCTCCAACCTTTACTGTCAGGGATAAACTCATCTTT.